These T cell receptor beta chains were read from a single sample in a study of human T cells and chemical hapten exposure. From the RACE reads, TCRdb called clonotypes with MiXCR, one entry per CDR3 protein. The table shows fewer than 100,000 distinct CDR3 sequences, with 11% occurring only once. Sequenced material: whole blood, taken in connection with sensitization to the hapten diphenylcyclopropenone (DPC). Source of these receptors: a woman under 40 with alopecia areata. Some clones in this sample may be carry-over from other donors' samples. CDR3s include the opening cysteine and the closing phenylalanine or tryptophan. A D gene is named only where the DNA matches it firmly. Clone size is shown for a subset of rows, as once, few, many or a class of expanded clone.

j_call v_call clone_size d_call cdr3_nt cdr3_aa
TRBJ2-3 TRBV27 many NA TGTGCCAGCAGTTTATGCCACAGGTGTCGAGATACTAGCACAGATACGCAGTATTTT CASSLCHRCRDTSTDTQYF
TRBJ2-5 TRBV6-6 many TRBD2 TGTGCCAGCACCGTTGAAACCGGAGCGGGACAAGAGACCCAGTACTTC CASTVETGAGQETQYF
TRBJ2-7 TRBV28 many TRBD2 TGTGCCAGCCTGAAGACTAGCCGAACCTACGAGCAGTACTTC CASLKTSRTYEQYF
TRBJ2-3 TRBV10-2 NA NA TGCGCCAGCAGTCGGACCCTAGATACGCAGTATTTT CASSRTLDTQYF
TRBJ1-1 TRBV7-9 few TRBD1 TGTGCCAGCAGCCCGGAGGGGGCCAACACTGAAGCTTTCTTT CASSPEGANTEAFF
TRBJ2-5 TRBV3-1 NA NA TGTGCCAGCAGCCCCCCCCTCGGTGGGGGGCCAGGGGAGACCCAGTACTTC CASSPPLGGGPGETQYF
TRBJ1-5 TRBV20-1 many NA TGCAGTGCTAGAGATGGGGCCGCCGATAATCAGCCCCAGCATTTT CSARDGAADNQPQHF
TRBJ2-3 TRBV6-1 few TRBD1 TGTGCCACCGCCGGGACAGGCTCTCGGGATACGCAGTATTTT CATAGTGSRDTQYF
TRBJ2-2 TRBV2 NA TRBD2 TGTGCCAGCAAGGGACTAGCGGGGGCCACCGGGGAGCTGTTTTTT CASKGLAGATGELFF
TRBJ2-6 TRBV18 few NA TGTGCCAGCTCACTCGGCAGTTCTGGGGCCAACGTCCTGACTTTC CASSLGSSGANVLTF
TRBJ2-3 TRBV14 NA NA TGTGCCAGCAGCCAACAGGGTTCAGATACGCAGTATTTT CASSQQGSDTQYF
TRBJ1-2 TRBV12-5 few TRBD1 TGTGCTAGTGGTTTGGGACAGGGAATAGATGGCTACACCTTC CASGLGQGIDGYTF
TRBJ2-1 TRBV3-1 NA TRBD2 TGTGCCAGCAGCCGCGGGACTAGCGGGAGGTTAGAGTTCTTC CASSRGTSGRLEFF
TRBJ1-1 TRBV4-2 few NA TGTGCCAGCAGCCACCTACCCGGAGAAGCTTTCTTT CASSHLPGEAFF
TRBJ2-7 TRBV4-2 many TRBD2 TGTGCCAGCAGCCAAGATCATGGCGGGAGTCTCCCCGAGCAGTACTTC CASSQDHGGSLPEQYF